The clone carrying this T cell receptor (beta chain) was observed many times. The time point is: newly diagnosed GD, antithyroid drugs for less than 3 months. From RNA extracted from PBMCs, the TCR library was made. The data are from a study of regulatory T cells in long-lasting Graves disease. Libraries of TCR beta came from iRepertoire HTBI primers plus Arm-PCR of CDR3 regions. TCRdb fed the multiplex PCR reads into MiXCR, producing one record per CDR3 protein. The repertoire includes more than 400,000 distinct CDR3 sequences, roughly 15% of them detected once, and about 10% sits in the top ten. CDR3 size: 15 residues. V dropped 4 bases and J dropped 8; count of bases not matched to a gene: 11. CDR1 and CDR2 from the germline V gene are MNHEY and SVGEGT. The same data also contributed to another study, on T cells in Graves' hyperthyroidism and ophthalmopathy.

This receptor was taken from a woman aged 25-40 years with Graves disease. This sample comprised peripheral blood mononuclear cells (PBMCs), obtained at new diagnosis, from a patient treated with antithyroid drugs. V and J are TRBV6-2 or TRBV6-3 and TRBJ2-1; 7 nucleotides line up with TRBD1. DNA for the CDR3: TGTGCCAGCAGTTGGGACAGCACTCTGTACGATGAGCAGTTCTTC. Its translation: CASSWDSTLYDEQFF.